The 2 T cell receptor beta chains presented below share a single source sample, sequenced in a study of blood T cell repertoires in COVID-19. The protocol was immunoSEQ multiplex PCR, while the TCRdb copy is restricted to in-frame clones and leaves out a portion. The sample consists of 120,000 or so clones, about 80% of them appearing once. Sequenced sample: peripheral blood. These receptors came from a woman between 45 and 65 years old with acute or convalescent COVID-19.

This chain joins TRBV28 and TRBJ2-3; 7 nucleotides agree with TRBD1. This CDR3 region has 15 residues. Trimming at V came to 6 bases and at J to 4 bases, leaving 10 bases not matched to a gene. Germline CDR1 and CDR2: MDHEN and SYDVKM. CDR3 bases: TGTGCCAGCAGCCATCCGCGACAGGGAGCAGATACGCAGTATTTT. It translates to CASSHPRQGADTQYF.

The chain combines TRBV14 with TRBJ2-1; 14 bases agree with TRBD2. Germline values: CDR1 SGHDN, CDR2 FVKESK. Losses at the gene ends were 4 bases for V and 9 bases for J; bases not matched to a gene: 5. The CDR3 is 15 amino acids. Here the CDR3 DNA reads TGTGCCAGCAGCCCGGGACTAGCGGGAGTCAGTGAGCAGTTCTTC. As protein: CASSPGLAGVSEQFF.